What follows describes a single T cell receptor beta chain. TEMRA cells were enriched by FACS, and CD4+ and CD8+ T cells were negatively isolated. The data derive from a study of CD8 T cells in Susac syndrome. Random hexamers were used to reverse transcribe an amount of about 0.45 to 1 ug RNA. An immunoSEQ multiplex PCR amplified TCR beta CDR3 over 54 Vbeta and 13 Jbeta. One entry per CDR3 protein, called by TCRdb with MiXCR from the immunoSEQ multiplex PCR reads. The table records under 200,000 distinct CDR3 sequences, around 94% of them present only once. V lost 6 bases to trimming and J lost 7 bases, with 9 bases between them. CDR1 MDHEN and CDR2 SYDVKM come from the germline V gene. The CDR3 covers 11 residues.

Sequences were obtained from CD4+ T cells from PBMCs. This receptor was obtained from a human donor in good health. This chain links TRBV28 with TRBJ1-2, with D unresolved. The CDR3 sequence is CASSRKVGYTF. CDR3 bases: TGTGCCAGCAGCCGCAAGGTTGGCTACACCTTC.